These 15 T cell receptor beta chains share one sample of origin, sequenced in a study of cytomegalovirus exposure and HLA in healthy donors. Clones were read by immunoSEQ multiplex PCR, and TCRdb kept only the in-frame ones, dropping some. There are some 250,000 clones in the sample; around 91% occur only once, and approximately 0.34% lies in the top ten. The material sequenced was PBMCs. These receptors were obtained from a woman under 30 in good health and CMV-seronegative.

The J gene is TRBJ1-1, the V gene TRBV7-7; no definite D call. This CDR3 has 14 amino acids. With 3 bases removed from V and 1 base from J, the gap between germline ends came to 9 bases. The germline V gene has CDR1 SSHAT and CDR2 FNYEAQ (reference sequence). CDR3 residues: CASSFSDWNTEAFF. CDR3 nucleotides: TGTGCCAGCAGCTTCTCGGACTGGAACACTGAAGCTTTCTTT.

This clone is a singleton in its sample. This chain joins TRBV28 and TRBJ1-5; 11 bases align to TRBD1. Germline V gene sequence: CDR1 MDHEN, CDR2 SYDVKM. CDR3 length: 15 residues. The ends lost 3 bases at V and 4 bases at J; junction bases unmatched: 2. The CDR3 here is CASSLRDRGNQPQHF. The CDR3 nucleotides are TGTGCCAGCAGTTTGAGGGACAGGGGGAATCAGCCCCAGCATTTT.

V is TRBV9 and J is TRBJ2-3; D ambiguous. Trimming left V 0 bases short and J 2 bases short, with 10 bases between. CDR1 SGDLS and CDR2 YYNGEE come from the germline V gene. This CDR3 region has 15 residues. The CDR3 bases are TGTGCCAGCAGCGTAGCGTCGTACTTCACAGATACGCAGTATTTT. It specifies CASSVASYFTDTQYF.

The chain employs TRBV5-1 and TRBJ2-2; D perhaps matches TRBD1 (6 bases). Germline-derived CDR1 and CDR2 are SGHRS and YFSETQ. There are 14 residues in the CDR3. V gave up 5 bases and J gave up 9 bases, with 17 bases separating them. CDR3 DNA sequence: TGCGCCAGCAGTACCGGGACACACCTCTGGGAGCTGTTTTTT. This gives the protein CASSTGTHLWELFF.

The rearrangement links TRBV7-9 to TRBJ2-7; no reliable D call. Germline V CDR1 and CDR2: SEHNR, FQNEAQ (reference sequence). Trimming pared 0 bases from V and 6 bases from J, leaving 9 bases between. The CDR3 is 13 amino acids. CDR3 in amino acids: CASSLATAFEQYF. The CDR3 DNA reads TGTGCCAGCAGCTTAGCAACAGCATTCGAGCAGTACTTC.

The chain joins TRBV27 to TRBJ2-3; TRBD1 is a possible D gene (6 bases). The V and J ends lost 5 bases and 7 bases respectively, with 19 bases between them. CDR1 is MNHEY and CDR2 is SMNVEV in the germline V gene (reference sequence). The CDR3 length is 15 residues. The chain's CDR3 is CASSPTTGTLNTQYF. The CDR3 DNA sequence: TGTGCCAGCAGTCCAACTACAGGGACCCTTAATACGCAGTATTTT.

The V call is TRBV27, the J call TRBJ1-1; possibly TRBD1 for D (5 bases). Germline V gives CDR1 MNHEY, CDR2 SMNVEV (reference sequence). The V end was cut by 0 bases, the J end by 4 bases, with 12 bases between. This CDR3 comprises 15 residues. DNA for the CDR3: TGTGCCAGCAGTTTATCGGGGGGGACGGGCACTGAAGCTTTCTTT. It translates to CASSLSGGTGTEAFF.

J is TRBJ1-5 and V is TRBV10-3; TRBD1 matches 8 bases. Germline assignment: CDR1 ENHRY and CDR2 SYGVKD. This CDR3 is built from 13 residues. V trimming: 7 bases; J trimming: 6 bases; junction bases outside the gene matches: 5. The CDR3 nucleotides are TGTGCCATCACCCCAGGGGGCGGTCAGCCCCAGCATTTT. Its protein product is CAITPGGGQPQHF.

The chain combines TRBV29-1 with TRBJ2-7; 11 positions agree with TRBD1. V lost 6 bases, J lost 2 bases, and 18 bases stayed unmatched. Germline CDR1 and CDR2: SQVTM and ANQGSEA. The CDR3 runs 18 residues. CDR3 sequence: CSVLNTRLGQGVTYEQYF. CDR3 DNA sequence: TGCAGCGTCCTAAACACCCGATTGGGACAGGGGGTTACCTACGAGCAGTACTTC.

V gene TRBV28 combines with J gene TRBJ2-7, with TRBD2 matching over 8 bases. CDR1 is MDHEN and CDR2 is SYDVKM in the germline V gene. The ends lost 4 bases at V and 4 bases at J; junction bases unmatched: 18. This CDR3 has 18 residues. The CDR3 here is CASSSFGREPSASYEQYV. The CDR3 DNA reads as TGTGCCAGCAGTTCCTTCGGGAGGGAACCTTCGGCCTCTTACGAGCAGTACGTC.

The chain is built from TRBV29-1 and TRBJ2-2, with 12 bases lining up with TRBD1. V trimming: 4 bases; J trimming: 4 bases; junction bases outside the gene matches: 4. Germline V gene sequence: CDR1 SQVTM, CDR2 ANQGSEA. The CDR3 extends over 15 amino acids. CDR3 sequence (DNA): TGCAGCGTTGGGGGACAGGGGGCCATCACCGGGGAGCTGTTTTTT. Translating gives CSVGGQGAITGELFF.

This rearrangement joins TRBV5-1 to TRBJ2-2, with 10 positions matching TRBD2. CDR1 SGHRS and CDR2 YFSETQ come from the germline V gene. The V segment lost 5 bases and the J segment 4 bases; nucleotides outside the gene matches: 2. This CDR3 contains 14 residues. CDR3 in amino acids: CASSSGGPTGELFF. The CDR3 nucleotides read TGCGCCAGCAGTAGCGGGGGGCCCACCGGGGAGCTGTTTTTT.

The chain uses TRBV5-1 and TRBJ2-1; D might be TRBD1 (5 bases). This CDR3 is 14 amino acids long. Trimming stripped 0 bases from V and 6 bases from J, with 10 bases between. In germline, CDR1 is SGHRS, CDR2 YFSETQ. CDR3: CASSLETEFNEQFF. DNA of the CDR3: TGCGCCAGCAGCTTGGAGACAGAATTCAATGAGCAGTTCTTC. The variable domain in full, with the rest retrieved from reference TRBV5-1 and TRBJ2-1, is KAGVTQTPRYLIKTRGQQVTLSCSPISGHRSVSWYQQTPGQGLQFLFEYFSETQRNKGNFPGRFSGRQFSNSRSEMNVSTLELGDSALYLCASSLETEFNEQFFGPGTRLTVL.

This clone was counted a single time. The rearrangement joins TRBV7-6 to TRBJ2-3; D is undetermined. The germline CDR1 and CDR2 sequences are SGHVS and FNYEAQ. The CDR3 contains 12 residues. Trimming stripped 5 bases from V and 1 base from J, with 4 bases between. The CDR3 coding sequence is TGTGCCAGCAGCCCTCGCACAGATACGCAGTATTTT. It encodes CASSPRTDTQYF. The variable domain in full, with the rest retrieved from reference TRBV7-6 and TRBJ2-3, is GAGVSQSPRYKVTKRGQDVALRCDPISGHVSLYWYRQALGQGPEFLTYFNYEAQQDKSGLPNDRFSAERPEGSISTLTIQRTEQRDSAMYRCASSPRTDTQYFGPGTRLTVL.

The rearrangement joins TRBV11-2 to TRBJ2-5; 12 bases are shared with TRBD2. V gave up 3 bases and J gave up 4 bases; unmatched junction bases: 9. The CDR3 is 17 amino acids. CDR1 is SGHAT, CDR2 FQNNGV, per germline. CDR3 coding DNA: TGTGCCAGCAGCTTCGCGTCTAGCGGGGGGGTTCGAGAGACCCAGTACTTC. It codes for CASSFASSGGVRETQYF.